Below, 32 T cell receptor beta chains from the same sample are listed, as sequenced in a study of monozygotic twins with inflammatory bowel disease. TCRdb re-called the 5' RACE reads; every CDR3 protein appears as one record, without DNA. The listing records 350,000 to 500,000 distinct CDR3 sequences. The sample comprised blood. The source is a human donor with ulcerative colitis or Crohn's disease, or a healthy co-twin of an affected twin (not recorded which).

This chain joins TRBV27 and TRBJ2-2; without DNA, the TCRdb call of TRBD1 cannot be checked. Germline V CDR1 and CDR2: MNHEY, SMNVEV (reference sequence). CDR3 length: 14 residues. The CDR3 protein is CASMRIGKGGELFF.

The genes are TRBV20-1 and TRBJ2-1; absent DNA, TCRdb's TRBD2 call cannot be checked. The germline gives CDR1 DFQATT, CDR2 SNEGSKA (reference sequence). This CDR3 has 16 amino acids. The CDR3 reads CSAQIGTSGREGLQFF.

The chain uses TRBV12-3 or TRBV12-4 and TRBJ1-6. The CDR3 has 12 residues. The CDR3 reads CASSSLNSPLHF.

The V call is TRBV10-3, the J call TRBJ1-1; TCRdb names TRBD1, which stays unverified in the absence of DNA. This CDR3 is 14 amino acids long. Germline values: CDR1 ENHRY, CDR2 SYGVKD. This chain's CDR3 is CAISPGRVYTEAFF.

This sequence joins TRBV10-3 and TRBJ2-7; without DNA, the TCRdb call of TRBD1 cannot be checked. Per germline, CDR1 ENHRY and CDR2 SYGVKD. This CDR3 is built from 13 residues. CDR3 sequence reads: CAITPDRGYEQYF.

This chain uses TRBV27 with TRBJ2-7. Germline assignment: CDR1 MNHEY and CDR2 SMNVEV (reference sequence). The CDR3 length is 15 residues. This CDR3 is CASSLKFGSAYEQYF.

The chain links TRBV5-1 to TRBJ2-1; there is no DNA to check the TCRdb D call of TRBD1. Germline CDR1 SGHRS, CDR2 YFSETQ. There are 15 residues in the CDR3. This chain's CDR3 is CASSLLGEPYNEQFF.

This chain links TRBV5-1 with TRBJ1-2; the TCRdb D gene call, TRBD1, has no DNA to confirm it. The CDR3 is 14 amino acids. The germline CDR1 and CDR2 sequences are SGHRS and YFSETQ. The CDR3 loop is CASSLGTGEYGYTF.

This chain connects TRBV27 to TRBJ2-1; absent DNA, TCRdb's TRBD1 call cannot be checked. This CDR3 has 14 residues. Germline assignment: CDR1 MNHEY and CDR2 SMNVEV (reference sequence). The CDR3 sequence: CASSSRDNWNEQFF.

The chain has TRBV12-3 or TRBV12-4 and TRBJ2-2; TCRdb's assignment of TRBD1 cannot be checked, as there is no DNA. The CDR3 runs 13 residues. CDR3 protein: CAIRQGSTGELFF.

The CDR3 spells CASSEDSGVLYEQYF. The chain links TRBV28 to TRBJ2-7; lacking DNA, the TRBD1 call made by TCRdb goes unchecked. Germline CDR1 and CDR2: MDHEN and SYDVKM. CDR3 length: 15 residues.

CDR3 sequence: CASSFNNMNTEAFF. This chain connects TRBV5-1 to TRBJ1-1. The CDR3 contains 14 residues. The germline gives CDR1 SGHRS, CDR2 YFSETQ.

The chain is built from TRBV7-2 and TRBJ1-3. Looked up from germline, CDR1 is SGHTA and CDR2 is FQGNSA. The CDR3 has 16 amino acids. The CDR3 loop is CASSRDPVSSGNTIYF.

J is TRBJ2-1 and V is TRBV14; TCRdb lists TRBD1, though no DNA is available to test this call. Germline V lookup: CDR1 SGHDN, CDR2 FVKESK. This CDR3 has 13 amino acids. CDR3 sequence reads: CASSQVAGNEQFF. Full variable domain (missing parts from reference TRBV14 and TRBJ2-1): EAGVTQFPSHSVIEKGQTVTLRCDPISGHDNLYWYRRVMGKEIKFLLHFVKESKQDESGMPNNRFLAERTGGTYSTLKVQPAELEDSGVYFCASSQVAGNEQFFGPGTRLTVL.

This chain uses TRBV7-2 with TRBJ2-7. The CDR3 has 12 residues. Germline assignment: CDR1 SGHTA and CDR2 FQGNSA. The CDR3 protein is CASSRSGYEQYF.

The CDR3: CASSHGNLQETQYF. The chain links TRBV14 to TRBJ2-5; TCRdb outputs TRBD1, but without DNA this stays unchecked. This CDR3 has 14 residues. Germline loops: CDR1 SGHDN, CDR2 FVKESK.

This chain connects TRBV30 to TRBJ2-2; TCRdb's D call, TRBD1, is unchecked because there is no DNA. The CDR3 extends over 15 amino acids. Germline V gene data show CDR1 as GTSNPN and CDR2 as SVGIG (reference sequence). CDR3 region: CAWSGGRVDTGELFF.

The V call is TRBV7-2, the J call TRBJ2-4; TCRdb indicates TRBD1, and absent DNA this call remains unverified. The CDR3 runs to 13 residues. CDR1 is SGHTA and CDR2 is FQGNSA in the germline V gene. The CDR3 protein is CASRGTGANIQYF.

V is TRBV6-1 and J is TRBJ2-4; with no DNA, the TCRdb D assignment of TRBD2 cannot be verified. CDR3 size: 15 residues. Germline assignment: CDR1 MNHNS and CDR2 SASEGT. CDR3 amino acids: CASRDETWAGNIQYF.

The rearrangement joins TRBV5-1 to TRBJ1-1. This CDR3 is 17 amino acids long. Germline CDR1 SGHRS, CDR2 YFSETQ. CDR3 residues: CASHKYGEPPMNTEAFF.

J is TRBJ2-3 and V is TRBV18; lacking DNA, the TRBD2 call made by TCRdb goes unchecked. The CDR3 spans 15 residues. Germline-derived CDR1 and CDR2 are KGHSH and LQKENI. The CDR3 spells CASSPSTSRMDTQYF.

The rearrangement uses TRBV18 and TRBJ1-2. Germline V CDR1 and CDR2: KGHSH, LQKENI. The CDR3 loop spans 14 amino acids. The CDR3 reads CASSPLAANYGYTF.

The chain links TRBV7-9 to TRBJ1-1; TCRdb indicates TRBD1, and absent DNA this call remains unverified. The CDR3 is 12 amino acids. Per the germline V gene, CDR1 is SEHNR and CDR2 is FQNEAQ (reference sequence). The CDR3 loop reads CASSLDRASAFF.

The CDR3 region is CASRKGTGGSYEQYF. V and J are TRBV28 and TRBJ2-7; TCRdb picks TRBD1, but there is no DNA to check that call. This CDR3 has 15 residues. Germline V lookup: CDR1 MDHEN, CDR2 SYDVKM. Full variable domain (missing parts from reference TRBV28 and TRBJ2-7): DVKVTQSSRYLVKRTGEKVFLECVQDMDHENMFWYRQDPGLGLRLIYFSYDVKMKEKGDIPEGYSVSREKKERFSLILESASTNQTSMYLCASRKGTGGSYEQYFGPGTRLTVT.

This CDR3 is CASSYSMQFYEQFF. V is TRBV6-5 and J is TRBJ2-1. The CDR3 is 14 amino acids. Germline V gene data show CDR1 as MNHEY and CDR2 as SVGAGI.

This rearrangement joins TRBV20-1 to TRBJ2-2; TCRdb calls TRBD1, which cannot be checked without DNA. The CDR3 extends over 16 amino acids. The germline V gene has CDR1 DFQATT and CDR2 SNEGSKA (reference sequence). Here the CDR3 reads CSARDGGQGDTGELFF.

This chain joins TRBV12-3 or TRBV12-4 and TRBJ1-2; TCRdb returns TRBD1, unconfirmable since there is no DNA. CDR3 length: 12 amino acids. CDR3 sequence reads: CASSPREYGYTF.

The gene calls are TRBV7-2 and TRBJ2-6; checking the TCRdb D call of TRBD1 is not possible without DNA. Germline lookup yields CDR1 SGHTA and CDR2 FQGNSA. The CDR3 has 16 residues. The chain's CDR3 is CASSRQGALGANVLTF.

The chain carries TRBV30 and TRBJ1-1. The germline CDR1 and CDR2 sequences are GTSNPN and SVGIG (reference sequence). This CDR3 is 13 amino acids long. The CDR3 is CAWRQGLGTEAFF.

The J gene is TRBJ1-3, the V gene TRBV7-2. Germline lookup yields CDR1 SGHTA and CDR2 FQGNSA. This CDR3 contains 14 residues. The CDR3 loop reads CASSPTSSGNTIYF.

The chain has TRBV6-5 and TRBJ2-7; TCRdb returns TRBD1, unconfirmable since there is no DNA. The CDR3 consists of 14 residues. The germline V gene has CDR1 MNHEY and CDR2 SVGAGI. The CDR3: CASSYRIVGGEQYF.

The chain is built from TRBV10-3 and TRBJ1-1. Germline V gives CDR1 ENHRY, CDR2 SYGVKD. The CDR3 covers 12 residues. The CDR3 protein is CAISRGNTEAFF.